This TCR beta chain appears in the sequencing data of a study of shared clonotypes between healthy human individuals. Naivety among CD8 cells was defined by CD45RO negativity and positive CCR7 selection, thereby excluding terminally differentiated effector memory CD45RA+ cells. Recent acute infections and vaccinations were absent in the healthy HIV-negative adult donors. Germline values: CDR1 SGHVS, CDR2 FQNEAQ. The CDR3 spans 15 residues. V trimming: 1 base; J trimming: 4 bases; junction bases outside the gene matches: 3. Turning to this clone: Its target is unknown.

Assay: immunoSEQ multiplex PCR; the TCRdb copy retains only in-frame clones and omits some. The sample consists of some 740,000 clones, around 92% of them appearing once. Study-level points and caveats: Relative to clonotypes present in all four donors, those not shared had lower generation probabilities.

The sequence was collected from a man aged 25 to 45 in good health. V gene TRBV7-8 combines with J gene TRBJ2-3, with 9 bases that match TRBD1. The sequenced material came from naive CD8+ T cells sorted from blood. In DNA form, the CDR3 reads TGTGCCAGCAGCTTAGGGGGACAGGGCCCAGATACGCAGTATTTT. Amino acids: CASSLGGQGPDTQYF.